This T cell receptor beta chain was observed in a study of blood T cells in healthy people across ages. The germline V gene encodes CDR1 MDHEN and CDR2 SYDVKM. The CDR3 totals 14 residues. The V and J ends lost 3 bases and 3 bases respectively, with 11 bases between them. The authors ran a second PCR of about 6 to 11 cycles using a sample-barcoded 5' primer and a J-beta primer mix. A minimum of 3 million CDR3-containing paired-end reads was obtained for each sample. TCRdb used MiXCR to reprocess the 5' RACE reads, holding one entry per CDR3 protein. The repertoire holds about 800,000 distinct CDR3 sequences, around 25% seen once, with more than 3% in the top ten. This sample also appeared in a second study, on T cells of mothers and their children. That publication notes: A few healthy Caucasian mothers served as donors, and their six children did as well.

The V and J genes are TRBV28 and TRBJ1-2; no reliable D call. The sequence came from a boy younger than 18 in good health. Sequencing used blood. The CDR3 coding sequence is TGTGCCAGCAGTTTCGTAACAGTTGACTATGGCTACACCTTC. It specifies CASSFVTVDYGYTF.